This TCR beta chain was recorded in a study of neurological immune-mediated disorders. Study outcomes and limitations: TCR clonal expansion peaked in HTLV-1-associated myelopathy patients and was lowest in multiple sclerosis patients. None of the CDR3 amino acid sequences of expanded clones were shared across subjects, and this suggested private repertoires in all groups.

The unsorted libraries originated from 2 million PBMCs kept at -80 C. As for this clonotype: Antigen: not known. This could be a read error, since a much larger clone is one nucleotide away.

The method for making cDNA was 5'RACE, and it used 10-nucleotide random UMIs. TCRdb passed the 5' RACE reads through MiXCR, listing each CDR3 protein once. This sample has around 27,000 distinct CDR3 sequences; 15% occur once, and the top ten carry 27%. This receptor was taken from a man between 70 and 80 years old in good health. The sequencing sample was made of PBMCs.

In DNA, the CDR3 is TGTGCCAGCAGCTATCAGGGTTCGGGGGAGCAGTTCTTC. It specifies CASSYQGSGEQFF. The chain joins TRBV7-2 to TRBJ2-1, with D perhaps TRBD1 or TRBD2 (5 bases each). Germline CDR1 is SGHTA and CDR2 is FQGNSA. Trimming shortened V by 4 bases and J by 10 bases, and 14 bases separated the two germline ends. This CDR3 spans 13 amino acids. Together with reference TRBV7-2 and TRBJ2-1, the CDR3 gives the full variable domain: GAGVSQSPSNKVTEKGKDVELRCDPISGHTALYWYRQSLGQGLEFLIYFQGNSAPDKSGLPSDRFSAERTGGSVSTLTIQRTQQEDSAVYLCASSYQGSGEQFFGPGTRLTVL.